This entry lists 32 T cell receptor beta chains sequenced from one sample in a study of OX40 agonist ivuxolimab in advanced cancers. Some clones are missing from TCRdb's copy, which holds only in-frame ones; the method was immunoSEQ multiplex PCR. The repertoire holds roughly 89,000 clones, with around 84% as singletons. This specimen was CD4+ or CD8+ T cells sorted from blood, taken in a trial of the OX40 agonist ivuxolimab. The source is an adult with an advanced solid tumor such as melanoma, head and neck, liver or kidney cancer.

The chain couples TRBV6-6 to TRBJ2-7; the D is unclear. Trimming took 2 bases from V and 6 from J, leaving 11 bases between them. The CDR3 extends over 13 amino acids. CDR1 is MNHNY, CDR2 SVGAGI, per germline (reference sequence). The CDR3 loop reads CASSYDGPSEQYF. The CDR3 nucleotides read TGTGCCAGCAGTTACGACGGGCCGTCCGAGCAGTACTTC.

For the CDR3, the DNA is TGTGCCAGTAGTTCCAGGGGAAACTCCTATAATTCACCCCTCCACTTT. Translating gives CASSSRGNSYNSPLHF. The genes are TRBV19 and TRBJ1-6; D is perhaps TRBD1 (6 bases). Germline V gene sequence: CDR1 LNHDA, CDR2 SQIVND (reference sequence). The CDR3 contains 16 residues. Trimming took off 5 bases at V and 0 bases at J, with 11 bases between the two ends.

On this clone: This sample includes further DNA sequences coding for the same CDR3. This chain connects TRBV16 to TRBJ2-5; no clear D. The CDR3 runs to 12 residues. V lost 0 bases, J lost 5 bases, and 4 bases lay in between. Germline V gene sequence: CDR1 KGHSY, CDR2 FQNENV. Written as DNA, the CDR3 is TGTGCCAGCAGCCAATCCAGGGAGACCCAGTACTTC. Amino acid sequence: CASSQSRETQYF. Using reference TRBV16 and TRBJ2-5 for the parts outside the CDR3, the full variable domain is GEEVAQTPKHLVRGEGQKAKLYCAPIKGHSYVFWYQQVLKNEFKFLISFQNENVFDETGMPKERFSAKCLPNSPCSLEIQATKLEDSAVYFCASSQSRETQYFGPGTRLLVL.

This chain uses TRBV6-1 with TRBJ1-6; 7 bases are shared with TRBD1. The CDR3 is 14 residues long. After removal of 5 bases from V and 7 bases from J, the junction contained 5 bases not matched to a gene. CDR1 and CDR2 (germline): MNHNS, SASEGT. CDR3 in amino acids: CASSLTGPNSPLHF. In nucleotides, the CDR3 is TGTGCCAGCAGTCTGACAGGGCCGAATTCACCCCTCCACTTT.

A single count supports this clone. The CDR3 region has the DNA TGCGCCAGCAGCCAACCGGGGGAAGGCTACAATGAGCAGTTCTTC. This sequence encodes CASSQPGEGYNEQFF. The V and J genes are TRBV5-1 and TRBJ2-1; weak D call: TRBD2 (6 bases). The CDR3 has 15 amino acids. The germline V gene has CDR1 SGHRS and CDR2 YFSETQ. Deletions cut 4 bases from V and 3 bases from J, with 14 bases between.

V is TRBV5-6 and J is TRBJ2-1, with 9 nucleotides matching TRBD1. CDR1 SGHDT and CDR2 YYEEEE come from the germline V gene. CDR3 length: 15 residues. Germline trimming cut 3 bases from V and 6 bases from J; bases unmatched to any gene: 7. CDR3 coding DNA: TGTGCCAGCAGCTCCCGGACAGGGGCCGGCAATGAGCAGTTCTTC. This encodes CASSSRTGAGNEQFF.

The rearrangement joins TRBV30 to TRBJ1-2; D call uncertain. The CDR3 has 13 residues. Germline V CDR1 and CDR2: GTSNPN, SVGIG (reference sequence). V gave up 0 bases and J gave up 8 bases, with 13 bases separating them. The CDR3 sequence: CAWSVTAAGGYTF. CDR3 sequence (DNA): TGTGCCTGGAGTGTGACCGCCGCTGGGGGCTACACCTTC.

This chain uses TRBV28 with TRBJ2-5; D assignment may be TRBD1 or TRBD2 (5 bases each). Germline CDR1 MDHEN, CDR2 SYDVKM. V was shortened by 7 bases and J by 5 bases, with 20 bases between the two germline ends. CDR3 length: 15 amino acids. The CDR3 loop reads CASNTGTLGKETQYF. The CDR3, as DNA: TGTGCCAGCAACACCGGGACCCTGGGAAAGGAGACCCAGTACTTC.

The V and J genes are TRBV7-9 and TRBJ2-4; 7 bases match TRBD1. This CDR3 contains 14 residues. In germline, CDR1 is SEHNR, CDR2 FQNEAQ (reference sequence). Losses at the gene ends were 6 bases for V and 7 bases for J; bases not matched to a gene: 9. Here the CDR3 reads CASRPLQQGNIQYF. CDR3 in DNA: TGTGCCAGCAGGCCCCTACAACAGGGGAACATTCAGTACTTC.

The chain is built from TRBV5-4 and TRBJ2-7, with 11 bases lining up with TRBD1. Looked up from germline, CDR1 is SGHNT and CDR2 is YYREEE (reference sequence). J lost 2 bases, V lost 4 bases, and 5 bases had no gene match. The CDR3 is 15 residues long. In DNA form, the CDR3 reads TGTGCCAGCAGCCCCCGGGACAGGGGGACCTACGAGCAGTACTTC. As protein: CASSPRDRGTYEQYF. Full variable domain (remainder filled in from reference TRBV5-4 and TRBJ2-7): ETGVTQSPTHLIKTRGQQVTLRCSSQSGHNTVSWYQQALGQGPQFIFQYYREEENGRGNFPPRFSGLQFPNYSSELNVNALELDDSALYLCASSPRDRGTYEQYFGPGTRLTVT.

In DNA, the CDR3 is TGTGCCACCGCTGTTTCGACCAATCAGCCCCAGCATTTT. Residues: CATAVSTNQPQHF. V is TRBV19 and J is TRBJ1-5; D unresolved. The CDR3 contains 13 residues. V lost 10 bases and J 3 bases, leaving 13 bases between the germline ends. Germline CDR1 reads LNHDA; CDR2 reads SQIVND (reference sequence).

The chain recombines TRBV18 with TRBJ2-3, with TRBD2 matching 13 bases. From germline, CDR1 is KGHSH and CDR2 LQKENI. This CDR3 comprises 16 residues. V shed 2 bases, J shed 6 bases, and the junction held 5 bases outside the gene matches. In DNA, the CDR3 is TGTGCCAGCTCACCAACTAGCGGGGGGGCCGGTGATACGCAGTATTTT. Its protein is CASSPTSGGAGDTQYF.

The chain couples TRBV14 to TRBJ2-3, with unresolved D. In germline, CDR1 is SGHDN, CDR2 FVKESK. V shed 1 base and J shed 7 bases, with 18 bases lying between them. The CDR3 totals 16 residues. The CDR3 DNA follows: TGTGCCAGCAGCCAAGTCGTAACGGCTGCCGTTCATACGCAGTATTTT. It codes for CASSQVVTAAVHTQYF.

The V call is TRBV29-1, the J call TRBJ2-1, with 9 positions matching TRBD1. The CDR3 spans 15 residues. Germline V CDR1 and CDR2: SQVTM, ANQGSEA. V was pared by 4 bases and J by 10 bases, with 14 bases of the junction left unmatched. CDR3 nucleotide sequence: TGCAGCGTTGGGTCGGCGGGGACAGGGCTGGGGGAGCAGTTCTTC. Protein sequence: CSVGSAGTGLGEQFF.

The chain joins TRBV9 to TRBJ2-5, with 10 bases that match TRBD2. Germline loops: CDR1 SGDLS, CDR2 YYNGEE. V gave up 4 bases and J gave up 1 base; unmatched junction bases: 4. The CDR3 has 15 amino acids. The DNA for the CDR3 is TGTGCCAGCAGCCCTACTAGCGGGGCCCAAGAGACCCAGTACTTC. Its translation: CASSPTSGAQETQYF.

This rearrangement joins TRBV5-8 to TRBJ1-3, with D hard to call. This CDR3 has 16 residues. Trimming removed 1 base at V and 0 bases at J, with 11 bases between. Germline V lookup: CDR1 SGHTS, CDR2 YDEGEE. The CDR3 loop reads CASSLWKPSSGNTIYF. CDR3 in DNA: TGTGCCAGCAGCTTGTGGAAACCGTCCTCTGGAAACACCATATATTTT.

Here the CDR3 DNA reads TGTGCCAGCTCACCAACCGGGAACACTGAAGCTTTCTTT. Its translation is CASSPTGNTEAFF. The V call is TRBV18, the J call TRBJ1-1; no definite D call. CDR3 length: 13 amino acids. The germline V gene has CDR1 KGHSH and CDR2 LQKENI. V lost 2 bases, J lost 1 base, and 5 bases lay in between. Complete variable domain (other parts from reference TRBV18 and TRBJ1-1): NAGVMQNPRHLVRRRGQEARLRCSPMKGHSHVYWYRQLPEEGLKFMVYLQKENIIDESGMPKERFSAEFPKEGPSILRIQQVVRGDSAAYFCASSPTGNTEAFFGQGTRLTVV.

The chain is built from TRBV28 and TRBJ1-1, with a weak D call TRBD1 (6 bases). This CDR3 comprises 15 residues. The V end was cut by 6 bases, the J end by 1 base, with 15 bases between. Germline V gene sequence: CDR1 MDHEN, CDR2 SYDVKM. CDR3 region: CASRSGGGRNTEAFF. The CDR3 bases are TGTGCCAGCAGATCGGGGGGCGGGAGGAACACTGAAGCTTTCTTT.

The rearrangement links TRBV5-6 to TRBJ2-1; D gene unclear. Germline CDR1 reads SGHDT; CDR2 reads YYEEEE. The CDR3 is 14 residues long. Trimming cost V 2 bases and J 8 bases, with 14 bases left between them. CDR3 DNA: TGTGCCAGCAGCTTATTGCTGTTAGGCGATGAGCAGTTCTTC. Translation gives CASSLLLLGDEQFF.

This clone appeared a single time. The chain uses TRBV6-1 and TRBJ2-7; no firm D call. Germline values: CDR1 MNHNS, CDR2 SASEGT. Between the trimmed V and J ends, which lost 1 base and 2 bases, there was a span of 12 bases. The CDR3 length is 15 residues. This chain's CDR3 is CASSEDTGFAYEQYF. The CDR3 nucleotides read TGTGCCAGCAGTGAAGACACCGGGTTTGCCTACGAGCAGTACTTC.

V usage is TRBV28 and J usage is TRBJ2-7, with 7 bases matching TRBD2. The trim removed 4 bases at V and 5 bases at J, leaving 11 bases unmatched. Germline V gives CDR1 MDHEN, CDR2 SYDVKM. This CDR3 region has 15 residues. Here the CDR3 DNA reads TGTGCCAGCAGTTCCCTAGGGAGGGCGGGGAACGAGCAGTACTTC. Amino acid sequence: CASSSLGRAGNEQYF.

Here the CDR3 DNA reads TGCGCCAGCAGCTTGGGGGGGACAGACCTAGGTGATCAGCCCCAGCATTTT. As protein: CASSLGGTDLGDQPQHF. J is TRBJ1-5 and V is TRBV5-1; 7 bases are a match to TRBD1. V gave up 0 bases and J gave up 5 bases; unmatched junction bases: 11. CDR3 length: 17 amino acids. Germline lookup yields CDR1 SGHRS and CDR2 YFSETQ. Drawing the rest from reference TRBV5-1 and TRBJ1-5, the complete variable domain is KAGVTQTPRYLIKTRGQQVTLSCSPISGHRSVSWYQQTPGQGLQFLFEYFSETQRNKGNFPGRFSGRQFSNSRSEMNVSTLELGDSALYLCASSLGGTDLGDQPQHFGDGTRLSIL.

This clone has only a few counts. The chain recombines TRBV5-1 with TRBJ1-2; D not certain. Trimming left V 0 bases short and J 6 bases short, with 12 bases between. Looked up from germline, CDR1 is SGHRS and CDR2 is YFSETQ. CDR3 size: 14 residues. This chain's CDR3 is CASSLAGIPDGYTF. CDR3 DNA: TGCGCCAGCAGCTTGGCCGGGATCCCAGATGGCTACACCTTC.

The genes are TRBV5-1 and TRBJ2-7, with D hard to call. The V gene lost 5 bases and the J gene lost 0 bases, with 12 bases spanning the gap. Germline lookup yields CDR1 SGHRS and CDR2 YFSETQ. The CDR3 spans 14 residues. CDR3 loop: CASSWLSSSYEQYF. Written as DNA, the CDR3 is TGCGCCAGCAGTTGGCTATCGAGCTCCTACGAGCAGTACTTC.

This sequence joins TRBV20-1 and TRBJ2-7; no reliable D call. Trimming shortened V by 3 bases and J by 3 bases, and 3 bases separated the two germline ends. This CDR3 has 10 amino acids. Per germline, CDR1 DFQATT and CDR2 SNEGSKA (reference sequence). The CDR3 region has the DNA TGCAGTGCTAGCTACTACGAGCAGTACTTC. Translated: CSASYYEQYF.

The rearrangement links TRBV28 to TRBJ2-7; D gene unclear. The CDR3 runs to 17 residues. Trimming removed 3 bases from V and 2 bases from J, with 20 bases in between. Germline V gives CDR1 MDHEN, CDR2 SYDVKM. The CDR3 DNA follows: TGTGCCAGCAGTTTTACGACCAGACATCTAGGGACCTACGAGCAGTACTTC. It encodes CASSFTTRHLGTYEQYF.

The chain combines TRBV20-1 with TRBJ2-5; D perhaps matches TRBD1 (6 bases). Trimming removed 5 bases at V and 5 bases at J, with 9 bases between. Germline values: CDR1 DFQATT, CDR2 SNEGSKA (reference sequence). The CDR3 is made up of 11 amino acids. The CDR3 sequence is CSAGGRETQYF. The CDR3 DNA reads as TGCAGTGCTGGGGGCCGGGAGACCCAGTACTTC.

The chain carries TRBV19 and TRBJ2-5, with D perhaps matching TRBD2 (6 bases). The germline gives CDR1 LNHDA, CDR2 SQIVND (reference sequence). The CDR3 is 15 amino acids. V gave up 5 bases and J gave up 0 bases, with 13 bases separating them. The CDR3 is CASSPGLRYQETQYF. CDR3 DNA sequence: TGTGCCAGTAGTCCGGGACTCCGGTACCAAGAGACCCAGTACTTC.

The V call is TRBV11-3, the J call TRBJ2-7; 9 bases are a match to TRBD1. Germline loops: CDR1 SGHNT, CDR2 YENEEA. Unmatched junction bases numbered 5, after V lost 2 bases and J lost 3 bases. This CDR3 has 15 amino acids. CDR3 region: CASSLQTGGYYEQYF. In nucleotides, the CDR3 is TGTGCCAGCAGCTTACAAACAGGGGGCTACTACGAGCAGTACTTC. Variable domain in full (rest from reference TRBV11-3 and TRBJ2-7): EAGVVQSPRYKIIEKKQPVAFWCNPISGHNTLYWYLQNLGQGPELLIRYENEEAVDDSQLPKDRFSAERLKGVDSTLKIQPAELGDSAVYLCASSLQTGGYYEQYFGPGTRLTVT.

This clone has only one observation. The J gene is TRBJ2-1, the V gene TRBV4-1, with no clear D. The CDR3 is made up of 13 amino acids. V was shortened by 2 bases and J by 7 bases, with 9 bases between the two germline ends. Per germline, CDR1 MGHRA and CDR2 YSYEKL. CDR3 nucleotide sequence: TGCGCCAGCAGCCAATTTAGTGGAAATGAGCAGTTCTTC. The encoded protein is CASSQFSGNEQFF.

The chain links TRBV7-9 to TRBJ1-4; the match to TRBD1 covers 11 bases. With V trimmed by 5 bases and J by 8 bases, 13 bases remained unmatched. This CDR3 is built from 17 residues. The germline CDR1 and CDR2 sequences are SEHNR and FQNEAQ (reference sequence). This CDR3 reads CASSRTGGANWEEKLFF. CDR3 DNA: TGTGCCAGCAGCCGGACAGGGGGCGCGAATTGGGAGGAAAAACTGTTTTTT.

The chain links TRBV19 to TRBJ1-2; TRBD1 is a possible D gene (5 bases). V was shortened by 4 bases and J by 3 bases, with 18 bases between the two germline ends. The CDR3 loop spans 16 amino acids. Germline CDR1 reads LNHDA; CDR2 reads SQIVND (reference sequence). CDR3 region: CASSTRFEGRDYGYTF. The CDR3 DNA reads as TGTGCCAGTAGTACCCGATTTGAGGGGCGGGACTATGGCTACACCTTC. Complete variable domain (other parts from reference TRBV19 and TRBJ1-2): DGGITQSPKYLFRKEGQNVTLSCEQNLNHDAMYWYRQDPGQGLRLIYYSQIVNDFQKGDIAEGYSVSREKKESFPLTVTSAQKNPTAFYLCASSTRFEGRDYGYTFGSGTRLTVV.